Following are 14 T cell receptor beta chains from one sample sequenced in a study of beta chain features in type 1 diabetes. What these receptors recognize is not known. The authors reverse transcribed all of the isolated RNA, so sequencing captured expressed TCRB transcripts. Data came from immunoSEQ multiplex PCR; TCRdb stores just in-frame clones and leaves some out. In the table there are 250,000 to 300,000 clones, 14% of which are singletons. Study-wide results and caveats: TCRB CDR3s from Type 1 diabetes patients were moderately but significantly shorter in all four CD4+ subsets.

The specimen was naive CD4+ T cells from blood. Receptors were obtained from a man aged 30-40 years with type 1 diabetes.

This clone was recorded a few times. The chain recombines TRBV2 with TRBJ1-1; weak D call: TRBD1 (5 bases). The CDR3 has 15 amino acids. Trimming pared 3 bases from V and 2 bases from J, leaving 13 bases between. CDR1 is SNHLY, CDR2 FYNNEI, per germline. Here the CDR3 reads CASSDALQVNTEAFF. The DNA for the CDR3 is TGTGCCAGCAGTGACGCCTTACAGGTAAACACTGAAGCTTTCTTT.

This clone was picked up a small number of times. This chain connects TRBV18 to TRBJ2-5; perhaps TRBD1 as D (5 bases). The CDR3 is 14 amino acids. The V and J ends lost 4 bases and 5 bases respectively, with 14 bases between them. CDR1 is KGHSH and CDR2 is LQKENI in the germline V gene. CDR3 residues: CASSRYQGEETQYF. In nucleotides, the CDR3 is TGTGCCAGCTCACGATATCAGGGTGAGGAGACCCAGTACTTC.

This clone was counted between two and nine times. V gene TRBV19 combines with J gene TRBJ2-1, with D possibly TRBD2 on 5 matching bases. The V end was cut by 4 bases, the J end by 7 bases, with 5 bases between. From germline, CDR1 is LNHDA and CDR2 SQIVND (reference sequence). The CDR3 loop spans 11 amino acids. In nucleotides, the CDR3 is TGTGCCAGTAGTACGGGGAATGAGCAGTTCTTC. Residues: CASSTGNEQFF.

This clone was found a few times. V usage is TRBV18 and J usage is TRBJ2-1, with 7 bases that match TRBD2. V dropped 2 bases and J dropped 7; count of bases not matched to a gene: 8. CDR1 is KGHSH, CDR2 LQKENI, per germline. The CDR3 runs 15 residues. CDR3 in amino acids: CASSPERDSGNEQFF. The CDR3 DNA reads as TGTGCCAGCTCACCAGAGCGGGACTCTGGGAATGAGCAGTTCTTC.

The genes are TRBV2 and TRBJ2-6; D unclear. Looked up from germline, CDR1 is SNHLY and CDR2 is FYNNEI. V lost 3 bases and J lost 0, with 6 bases in between. The CDR3 has 15 amino acids. The CDR3 loop is CASSEEYSGANVLTF. Written as DNA, the CDR3 is TGTGCCAGCAGTGAGGAGTACTCTGGGGCCAACGTCCTGACTTTC.

The chain combines TRBV14 with TRBJ1-1; tentative D call: TRBD1 (5 bases). V was pared by 4 bases and J by 5 bases, with 14 bases between. Per the germline V gene, CDR1 is SGHDN and CDR2 is FVKESK. The CDR3 runs 14 residues. The CDR3 nucleotides read TGTGCCAGCAGCCGGGAGGTGCGGGGGACTGAAGCTTTCTTT. Encoded protein: CASSREVRGTEAFF.

This clone was counted only a few times. The chain carries TRBV6-6 and TRBJ2-5; 7 bases agree with TRBD1. Germline lookup yields CDR1 MNHNY and CDR2 SVGAGI (reference sequence). V was pared by 7 bases and J by 6 bases, with 11 bases of the junction left unmatched. The CDR3 spans 14 residues. CDR3 sequence reads: CASIATGLWQTQYF. In DNA, the CDR3 is TGTGCCAGCATAGCGACAGGGCTTTGGCAGACCCAGTACTTC.

V and J are TRBV5-6 and TRBJ1-5; 9 bases map to TRBD1. Germline CDR1 and CDR2: SGHDT and YYEEEE. The junction had 8 bases not matched to a gene; V was cut back by 4 bases and J by 6 bases. The CDR3 has 15 residues. The CDR3 here is CASSQTGGTGQPQHF. Written as DNA, the CDR3 is TGTGCCAGCAGCCAAACAGGGGGCACCGGTCAGCCCCAGCATTTT.

This clone has a handful of counts. The chain couples TRBV19 to TRBJ1-1; TRBD1 matches at 8 bases. This CDR3 has 15 amino acids. The germline CDR1 and CDR2 sequences are LNHDA and SQIVND (reference sequence). Unmatched junction bases numbered 11, after V lost 5 bases and J lost 6 bases. CDR3 amino acids: CASSPEPDRDAEAFF. The CDR3 region has the DNA TGTGCCAGTAGTCCGGAACCGGACAGGGACGCTGAAGCTTTCTTT.

The chain joins TRBV11-1 to TRBJ2-6; 12 positions match TRBD1. The trim removed 5 bases at V and 3 bases at J, leaving 8 bases unmatched. The CDR3 length is 18 residues. Germline-derived CDR1 and CDR2 are SGHAT and FQDESV (reference sequence). The chain's CDR3 is CASSPGQGALGGANVLTF. The CDR3, as DNA: TGTGCCAGCAGCCCGGGACAGGGGGCGCTCGGTGGGGCCAACGTCCTGACTTTC.

This clone has only a few counts. V gene TRBV19 combines with J gene TRBJ1-1, with a tentative D call TRBD1 (5 bases). The V end was cut by 7 bases, the J end by 4 bases, with 22 bases between. Germline values: CDR1 LNHDA, CDR2 SQIVND (reference sequence). This CDR3 comprises 16 residues. This CDR3 reads CASTLGYSGLGTEAFF. The CDR3, as DNA: TGTGCCAGTACCTTGGGGTATTCAGGGTTGGGCACTGAAGCTTTCTTT.

The genes are TRBV6-5 and TRBJ2-7, with D uncertain. The CDR3 runs 12 residues. Trimming cost V 4 bases and J 3 bases, with 7 bases left between them. CDR1 and CDR2 (germline): MNHEY, SVGAGI. The CDR3 sequence is CASSFGGYEQYF. In DNA, the CDR3 is TGTGCCAGCAGTTTCGGCGGCTACGAGCAGTACTTC.

This clone has a handful of counts. The chain joins TRBV5-1 to TRBJ2-5; 12 bases agree with TRBD2. CDR1 and CDR2 (germline): SGHRS, YFSETQ. The CDR3 contains 15 residues. V was clipped by 7 bases and J by 5 bases; unmatched bases: 9. CDR3 sequence: CASSRTSGMGETQYF. As DNA, the CDR3 is TGCGCCAGCTCCCGGACTAGCGGGATGGGTGAGACCCAGTACTTC.

This clone was seen only a few times. The chain couples TRBV27 to TRBJ2-7; 7 bases align to TRBD1. The CDR3 runs to 14 residues. J was trimmed by 7 bases and V by 6 bases; bases with no gene match: 12. Germline CDR1 reads MNHEY; CDR2 reads SMNVEV (reference sequence). The CDR3 loop is CASSPRGTLSEQYF. The DNA for the CDR3 is TGTGCCAGCAGCCCCAGGGGGACACTGAGTGAGCAGTACTTC.